This record concerns one TCR beta chain sequence. The CDR3 runs 11 residues. The ends were cut back, 8 bases at V and 8 bases at J, with 11 bases in the middle. This sample was included in a study of blood T cell repertoires in COVID-19. Study overall: From the United States, Italy and Spain came samples of acute and convalescent COVID-19. T cells, B-cell-depleted T cells, or PBMCs supplied cDNA or gDNA.

Methods used by the authors: Reference gene primer amplification yielded estimated nucleated cell counts. This table comes from immunoSEQ multiplex PCR, and its TCRdb copy is limited to in-frame clones, with some not included. V and J calls and clone size are as listed in that table; D and trimming were resolved from the DNA. The sample contains just under 150,000 clones, approximately 89% of which appear only once. The sequenced sample was peripheral blood. The chain combines TRBV12-3 or TRBV12-4 with TRBJ2-3; weak D call: TRBD1 (5 bases). This receptor was identified in a human donor in a cohort sampled during active COVID-19. CDR3 DNA sequence: TGTGCCAGCGATGACAGAGGTACGCAGTATTTT. Translated, it gives CASDDRGTQYF.